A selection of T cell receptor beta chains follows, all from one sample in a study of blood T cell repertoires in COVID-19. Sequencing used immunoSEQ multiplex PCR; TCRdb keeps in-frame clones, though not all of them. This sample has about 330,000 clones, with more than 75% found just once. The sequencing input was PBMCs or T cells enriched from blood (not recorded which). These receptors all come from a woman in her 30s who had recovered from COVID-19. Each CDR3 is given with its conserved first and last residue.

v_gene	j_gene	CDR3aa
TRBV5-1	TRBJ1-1	CASSRGQGANTEAFF
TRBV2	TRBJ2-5	CASSERTTQETQYF
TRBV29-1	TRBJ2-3	CSVEDPKRGITDTQYF
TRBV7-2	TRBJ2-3	CASTLSGHTDTQYF
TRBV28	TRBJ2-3	CASSPMGGQPDTQYF
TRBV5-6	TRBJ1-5	CASSLDRGQPQHF
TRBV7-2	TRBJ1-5	CASSLRGNQPQHF
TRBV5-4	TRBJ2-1	CASSPQGGPGNEQFF
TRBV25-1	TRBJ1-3	CASSARGAISGNTIYF
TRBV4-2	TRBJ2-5	CASSQDLAGEETQYF
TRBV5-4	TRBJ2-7	CASSPTGGRPYEQYF
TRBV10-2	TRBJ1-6	CASEATGIRNSPLHF